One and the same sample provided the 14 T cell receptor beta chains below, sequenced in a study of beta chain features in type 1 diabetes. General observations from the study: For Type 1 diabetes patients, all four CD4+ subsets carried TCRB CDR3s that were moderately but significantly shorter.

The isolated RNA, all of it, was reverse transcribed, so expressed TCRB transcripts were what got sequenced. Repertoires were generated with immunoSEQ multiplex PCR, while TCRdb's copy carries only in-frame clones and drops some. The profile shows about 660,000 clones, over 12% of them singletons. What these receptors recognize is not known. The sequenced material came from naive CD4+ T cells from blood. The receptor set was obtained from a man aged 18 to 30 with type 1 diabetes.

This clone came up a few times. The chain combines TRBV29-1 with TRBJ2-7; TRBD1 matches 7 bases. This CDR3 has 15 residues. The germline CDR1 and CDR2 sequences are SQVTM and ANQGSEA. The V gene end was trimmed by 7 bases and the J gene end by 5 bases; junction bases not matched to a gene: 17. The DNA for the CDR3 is TGCAGCGCCACATTCGGGTTAGGGGGCACGAACGAGCAGTACTTC. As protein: CSATFGLGGTNEQYF.

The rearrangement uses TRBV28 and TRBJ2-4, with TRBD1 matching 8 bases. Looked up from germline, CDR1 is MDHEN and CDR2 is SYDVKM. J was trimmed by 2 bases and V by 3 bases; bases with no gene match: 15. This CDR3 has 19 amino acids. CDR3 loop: CASSLTGVDGGFPKNIQYF. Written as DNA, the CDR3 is TGTGCCAGCAGTTTGACAGGGGTGGACGGAGGCTTTCCCAAAAACATTCAGTACTTC.

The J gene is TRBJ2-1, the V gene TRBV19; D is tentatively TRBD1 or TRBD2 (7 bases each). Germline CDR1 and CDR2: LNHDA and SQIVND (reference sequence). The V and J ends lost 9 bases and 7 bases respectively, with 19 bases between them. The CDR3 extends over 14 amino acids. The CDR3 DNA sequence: TGTGCCAGCGAAAAGGCAGGGGGGGTGAATGAGCAGTTCTTC. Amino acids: CASEKAGGVNEQFF.

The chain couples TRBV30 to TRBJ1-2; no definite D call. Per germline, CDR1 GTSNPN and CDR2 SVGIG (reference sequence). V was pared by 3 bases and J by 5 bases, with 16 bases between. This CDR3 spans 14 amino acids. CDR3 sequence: CAWSLSVTAYGYTF. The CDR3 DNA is TGTGCCTGGAGCCTTTCTGTCACGGCGTATGGCTACACCTTC.

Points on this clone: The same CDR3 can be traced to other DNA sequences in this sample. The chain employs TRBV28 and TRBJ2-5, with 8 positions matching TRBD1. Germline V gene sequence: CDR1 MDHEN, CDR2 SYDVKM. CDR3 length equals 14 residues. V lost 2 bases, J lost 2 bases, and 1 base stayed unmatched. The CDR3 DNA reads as TGTGCCAGCAGTTTACAGGGGGCACAAGAGACCCAGTACTTC. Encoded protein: CASSLQGAQETQYF.

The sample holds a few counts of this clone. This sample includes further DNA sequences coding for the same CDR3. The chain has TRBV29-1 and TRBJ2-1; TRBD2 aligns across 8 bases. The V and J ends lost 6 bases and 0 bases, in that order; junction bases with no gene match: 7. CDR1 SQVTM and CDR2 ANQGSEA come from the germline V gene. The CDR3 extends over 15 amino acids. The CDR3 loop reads CSVLLAGSSYNEQFF. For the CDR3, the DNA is TGCAGCGTCCTGCTAGCGGGTAGCTCCTACAATGAGCAGTTCTTC.

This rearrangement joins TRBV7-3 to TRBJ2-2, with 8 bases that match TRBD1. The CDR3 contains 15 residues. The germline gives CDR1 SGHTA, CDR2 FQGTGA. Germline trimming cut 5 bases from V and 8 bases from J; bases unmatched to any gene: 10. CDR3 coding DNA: TGTGCCAGCAGCCCGGACAGGGAGAAAGGAGGGGAGCTGTTTTTT. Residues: CASSPDREKGGELFF.

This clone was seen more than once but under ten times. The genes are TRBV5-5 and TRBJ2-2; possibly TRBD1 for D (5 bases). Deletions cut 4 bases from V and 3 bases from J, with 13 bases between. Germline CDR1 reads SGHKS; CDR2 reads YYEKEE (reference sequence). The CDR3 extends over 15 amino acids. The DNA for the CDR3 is TGTGCCAGCAGCCCCCGGCAGGGTTACACCGGGGAGCTGTTTTTT. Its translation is CASSPRQGYTGELFF.

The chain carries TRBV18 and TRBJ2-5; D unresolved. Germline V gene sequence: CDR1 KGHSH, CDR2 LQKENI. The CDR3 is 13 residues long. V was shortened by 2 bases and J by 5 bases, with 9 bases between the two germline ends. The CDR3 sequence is CASSPGGPETQYF. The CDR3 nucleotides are TGTGCCAGCTCACCAGGCGGTCCGGAGACCCAGTACTTC.

CDR3 protein: CAWSRTGRGFF. CDR3 nucleotides: TGTGCCTGGAGTAGGACAGGGAGGGGTTTCTTT. This chain links TRBV30 with TRBJ1-1, with 8 bases lining up with TRBD1. After removal of 2 bases from V and 13 bases from J, the junction contained 6 bases not matched to a gene. The CDR3 loop spans 11 amino acids. Germline V gives CDR1 GTSNPN, CDR2 SVGIG (reference sequence).

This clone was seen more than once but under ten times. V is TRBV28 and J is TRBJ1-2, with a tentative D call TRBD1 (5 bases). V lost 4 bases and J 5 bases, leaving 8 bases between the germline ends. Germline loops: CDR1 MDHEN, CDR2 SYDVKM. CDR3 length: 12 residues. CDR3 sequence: CASSSQGYGYTF. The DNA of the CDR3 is TGTGCCAGCAGTTCCCAGGGTTATGGCTACACCTTC.

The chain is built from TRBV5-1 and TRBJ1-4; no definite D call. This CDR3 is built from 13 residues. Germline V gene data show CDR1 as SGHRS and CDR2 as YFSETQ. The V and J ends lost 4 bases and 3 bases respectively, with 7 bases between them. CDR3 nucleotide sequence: TGCGCCAGCAGCCTGGGGTCTAATGAAAAACTGTTTTTT. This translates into CASSLGSNEKLFF.

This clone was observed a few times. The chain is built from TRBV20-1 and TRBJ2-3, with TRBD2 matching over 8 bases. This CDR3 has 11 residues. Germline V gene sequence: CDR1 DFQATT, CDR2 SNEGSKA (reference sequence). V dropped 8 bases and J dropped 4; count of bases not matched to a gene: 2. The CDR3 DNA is TGCAGTCTGACTAGCGCAGATACGCAGTATTTT. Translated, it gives CSLTSADTQYF.

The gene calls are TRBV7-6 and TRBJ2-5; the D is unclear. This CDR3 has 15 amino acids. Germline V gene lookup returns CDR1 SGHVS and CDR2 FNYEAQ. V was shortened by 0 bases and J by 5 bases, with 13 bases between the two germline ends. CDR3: CASSLAYSTVETQYF. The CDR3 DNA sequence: TGTGCCAGCAGCTTAGCGTATAGCACGGTGGAGACCCAGTACTTC.